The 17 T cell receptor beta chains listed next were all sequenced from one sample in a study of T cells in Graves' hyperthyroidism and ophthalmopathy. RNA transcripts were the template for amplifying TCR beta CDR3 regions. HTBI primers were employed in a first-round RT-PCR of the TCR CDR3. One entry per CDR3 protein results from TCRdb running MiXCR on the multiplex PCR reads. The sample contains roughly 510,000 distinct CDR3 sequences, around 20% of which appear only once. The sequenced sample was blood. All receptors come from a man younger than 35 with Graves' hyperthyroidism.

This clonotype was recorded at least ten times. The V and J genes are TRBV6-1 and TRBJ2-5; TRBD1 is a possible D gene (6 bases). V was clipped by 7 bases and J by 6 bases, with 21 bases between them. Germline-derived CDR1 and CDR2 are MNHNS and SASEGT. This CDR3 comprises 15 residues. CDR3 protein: CASTQDYPGAKTQYF. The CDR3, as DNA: TGTGCCAGCACTCAGGATTACCCAGGGGCAAAGACCCAGTACTTC.

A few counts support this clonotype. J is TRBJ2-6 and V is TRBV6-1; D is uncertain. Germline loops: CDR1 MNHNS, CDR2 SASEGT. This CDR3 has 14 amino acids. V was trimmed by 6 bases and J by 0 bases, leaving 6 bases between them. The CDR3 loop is CASRTTSGANVLTF. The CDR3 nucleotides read TGTGCCAGCAGGACAACCTCTGGGGCCAACGTCCTGACTTTC.

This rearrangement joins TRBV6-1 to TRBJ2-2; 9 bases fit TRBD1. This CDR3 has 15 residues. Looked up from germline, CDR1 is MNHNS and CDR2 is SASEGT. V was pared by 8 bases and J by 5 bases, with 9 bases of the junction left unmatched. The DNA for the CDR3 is TGTGCCAGCGGCCGGGACAGGGAAACAACCGGGGAGCTGTTTTTT. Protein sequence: CASGRDRETTGELFF.

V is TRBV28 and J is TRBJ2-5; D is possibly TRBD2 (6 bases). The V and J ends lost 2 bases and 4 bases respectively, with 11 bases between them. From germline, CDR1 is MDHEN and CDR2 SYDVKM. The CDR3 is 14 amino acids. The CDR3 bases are TGTGCCAGCAGTTTAGGAGGGGTTCTAGAGACCCAGTACTTC. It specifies CASSLGGVLETQYF.

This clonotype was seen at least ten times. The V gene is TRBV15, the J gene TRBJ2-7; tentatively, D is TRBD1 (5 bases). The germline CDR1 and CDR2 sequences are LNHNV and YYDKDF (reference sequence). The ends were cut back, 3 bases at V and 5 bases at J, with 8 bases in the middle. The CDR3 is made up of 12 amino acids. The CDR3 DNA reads TGTGCCACCAGCAGGGAAGGGGACGAGCAGTACTTC. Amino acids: CATSREGDEQYF. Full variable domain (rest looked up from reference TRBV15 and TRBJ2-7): DAMVIQNPRYQVTQFGKPVTLSCSQTLNHNVMYWYQQKSSQAPKLLFHYYDKDFNNEADTPDNFQSRRPNTSFCFLDIRSPGLGDTAMYLCATSREGDEQYFGPGTRLTVT.

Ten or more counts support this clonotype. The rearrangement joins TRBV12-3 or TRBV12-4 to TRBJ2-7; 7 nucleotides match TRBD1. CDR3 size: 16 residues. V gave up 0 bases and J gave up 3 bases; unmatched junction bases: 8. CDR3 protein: CASSLALTGRIYEQYF. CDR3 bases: TGTGCCAGCAGTTTAGCCCTGACAGGGCGAATCTACGAGCAGTACTTC.

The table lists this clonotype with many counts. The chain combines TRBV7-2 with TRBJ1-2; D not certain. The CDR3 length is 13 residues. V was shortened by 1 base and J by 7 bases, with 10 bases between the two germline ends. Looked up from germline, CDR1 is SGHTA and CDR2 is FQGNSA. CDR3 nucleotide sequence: TGTGCCAGCAGCTTAGAGGCCCGGAGTGGCTACACCTTC. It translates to CASSLEARSGYTF.

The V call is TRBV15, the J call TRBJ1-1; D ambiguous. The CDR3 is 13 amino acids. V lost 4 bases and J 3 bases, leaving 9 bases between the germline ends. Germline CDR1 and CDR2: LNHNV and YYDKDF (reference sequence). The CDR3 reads CATSMGVHTEAFF. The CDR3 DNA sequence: TGTGCCACCAGCATGGGTGTGCACACTGAAGCTTTCTTT.

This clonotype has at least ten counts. The CDR3 reads CASRPRTGGLNTEAFF. Here the CDR3 DNA reads TGTGCCAGCAGACCCCGGACAGGGGGTTTGAACACTGAAGCTTTCTTT. This chain joins TRBV12-3 or TRBV12-4 and TRBJ1-1; the match to TRBD1 covers 10 bases. V lost 6 bases and J lost 0; bases outside the gene matches: 7. CDR3 size: 16 residues.

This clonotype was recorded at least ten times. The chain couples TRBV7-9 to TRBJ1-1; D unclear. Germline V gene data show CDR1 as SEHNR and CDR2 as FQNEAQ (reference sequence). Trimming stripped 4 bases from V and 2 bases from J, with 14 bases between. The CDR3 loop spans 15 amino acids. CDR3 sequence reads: CASSSPEEGNTEAFF. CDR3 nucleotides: TGTGCCAGCAGCTCACCCGAAGAGGGCAACACTGAAGCTTTCTTT.

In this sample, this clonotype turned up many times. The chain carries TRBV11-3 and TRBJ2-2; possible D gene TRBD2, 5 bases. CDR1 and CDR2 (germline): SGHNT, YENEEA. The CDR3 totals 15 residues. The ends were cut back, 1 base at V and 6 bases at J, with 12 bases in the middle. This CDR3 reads CASSLGRGWSGELFF. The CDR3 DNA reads TGTGCCAGCAGCTTAGGCCGGGGTTGGTCCGGGGAGCTGTTTTTT.

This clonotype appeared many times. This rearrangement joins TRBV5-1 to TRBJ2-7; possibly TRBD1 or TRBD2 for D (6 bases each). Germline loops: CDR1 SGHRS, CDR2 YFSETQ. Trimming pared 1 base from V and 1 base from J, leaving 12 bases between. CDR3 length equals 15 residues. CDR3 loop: CASSLLGGGSYEQYF. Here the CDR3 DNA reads TGCGCCAGCAGCTTGTTGGGGGGCGGTTCCTACGAGCAGTACTTC.

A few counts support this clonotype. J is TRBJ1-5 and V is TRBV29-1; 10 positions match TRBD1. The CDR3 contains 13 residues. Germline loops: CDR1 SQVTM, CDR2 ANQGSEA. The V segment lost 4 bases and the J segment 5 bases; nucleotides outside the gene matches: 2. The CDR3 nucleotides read TGCAGCGTTGGACAGGGGGCCGATCAGCCCCAGCATTTT. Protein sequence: CSVGQGADQPQHF.

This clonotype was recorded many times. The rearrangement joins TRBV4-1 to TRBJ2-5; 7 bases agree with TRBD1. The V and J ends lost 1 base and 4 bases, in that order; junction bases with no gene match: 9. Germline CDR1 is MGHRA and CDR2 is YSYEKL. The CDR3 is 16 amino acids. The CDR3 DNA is TGCGCCAGCAGCCAAGTGTTAGTGAACAGGGGAGAGACCCAGTACTTC. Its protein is CASSQVLVNRGETQYF.

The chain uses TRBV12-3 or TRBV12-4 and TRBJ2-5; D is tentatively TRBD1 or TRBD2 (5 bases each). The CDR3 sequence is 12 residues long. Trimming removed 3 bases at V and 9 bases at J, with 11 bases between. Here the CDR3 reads CASSFEPGPQYF. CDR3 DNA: TGTGCCAGCAGTTTTGAGCCGGGACCCCAGTACTTC.

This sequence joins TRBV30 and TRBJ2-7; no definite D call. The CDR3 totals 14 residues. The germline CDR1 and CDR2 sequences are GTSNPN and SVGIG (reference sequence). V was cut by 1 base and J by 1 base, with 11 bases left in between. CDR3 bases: TGTGCCTGGAGTGACCAACGTCGGTCCTACGAGCAGTACTTC. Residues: CAWSDQRRSYEQYF.

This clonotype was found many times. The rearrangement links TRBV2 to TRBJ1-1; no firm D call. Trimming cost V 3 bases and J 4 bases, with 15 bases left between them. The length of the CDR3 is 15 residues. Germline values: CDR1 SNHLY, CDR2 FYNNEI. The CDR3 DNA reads TGTGCCAGCAGTGAGAATCTGGGCGGGATCACTGAAGCTTTCTTT. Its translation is CASSENLGGITEAFF. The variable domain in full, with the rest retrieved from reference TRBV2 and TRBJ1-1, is EPEVTQTPSHQVTQMGQEVILRCVPISNHLYFYWYRQILGQKVEFLVSFYNNEISEKSEIFDDQFSVERPDGSNFTLKIRSTKLEDSAMYFCASSENLGGITEAFFGQGTRLTVV.